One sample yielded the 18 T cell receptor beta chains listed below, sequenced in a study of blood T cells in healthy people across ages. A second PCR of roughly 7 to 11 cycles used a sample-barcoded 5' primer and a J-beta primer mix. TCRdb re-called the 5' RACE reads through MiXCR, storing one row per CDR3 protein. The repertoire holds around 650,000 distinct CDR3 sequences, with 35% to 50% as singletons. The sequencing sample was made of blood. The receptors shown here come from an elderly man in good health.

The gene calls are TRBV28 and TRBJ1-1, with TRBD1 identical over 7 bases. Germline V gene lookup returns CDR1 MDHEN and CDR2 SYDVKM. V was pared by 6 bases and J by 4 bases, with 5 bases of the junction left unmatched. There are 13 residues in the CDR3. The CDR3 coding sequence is TGTGCCAGCAGGGCACAGGGGTTCACTGAAGCTTTCTTT. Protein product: CASRAQGFTEAFF.

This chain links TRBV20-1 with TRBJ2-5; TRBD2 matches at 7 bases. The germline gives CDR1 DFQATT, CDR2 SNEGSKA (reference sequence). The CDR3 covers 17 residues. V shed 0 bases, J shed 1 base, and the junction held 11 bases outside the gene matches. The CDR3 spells CSAREGWRESVQETQYF. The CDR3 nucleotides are TGCAGTGCTAGAGAAGGGTGGCGGGAGTCGGTCCAAGAGACCCAGTACTTC.

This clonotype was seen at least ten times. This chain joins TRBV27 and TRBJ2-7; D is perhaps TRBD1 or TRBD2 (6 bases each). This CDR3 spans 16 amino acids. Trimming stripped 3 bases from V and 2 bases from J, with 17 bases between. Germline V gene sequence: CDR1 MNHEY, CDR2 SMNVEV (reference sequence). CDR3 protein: CASSFKGGGVTYEQYF. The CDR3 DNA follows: TGTGCCAGCAGTTTTAAAGGGGGAGGAGTAACCTACGAGCAGTACTTC.

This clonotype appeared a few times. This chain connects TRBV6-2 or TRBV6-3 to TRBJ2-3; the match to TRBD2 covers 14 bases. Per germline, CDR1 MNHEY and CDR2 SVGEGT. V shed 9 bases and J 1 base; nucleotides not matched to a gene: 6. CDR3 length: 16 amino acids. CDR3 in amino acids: CASTGLAGVGTDTQYF. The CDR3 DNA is TGTGCCAGTACGGGACTAGCGGGAGTGGGCACAGATACGCAGTATTTT.

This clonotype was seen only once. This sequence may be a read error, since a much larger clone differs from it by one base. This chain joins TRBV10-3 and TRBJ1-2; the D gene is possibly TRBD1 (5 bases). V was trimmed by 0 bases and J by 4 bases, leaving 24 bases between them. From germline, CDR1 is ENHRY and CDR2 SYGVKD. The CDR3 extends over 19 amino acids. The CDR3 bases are TGTGCCATCAGTGAGTCGACCGGTATCGGGGCTCCTTCTTTCTATGGCTACACCTTC. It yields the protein CAISESTGIGAPSFYGYTF.

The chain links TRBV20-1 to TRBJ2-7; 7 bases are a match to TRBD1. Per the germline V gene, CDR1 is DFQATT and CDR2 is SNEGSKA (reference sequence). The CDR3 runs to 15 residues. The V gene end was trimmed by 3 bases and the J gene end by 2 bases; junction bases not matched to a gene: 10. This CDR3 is CSARGADGTAYEQYF. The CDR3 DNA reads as TGCAGTGCTAGGGGGGCCGACGGGACAGCCTACGAGCAGTACTTC.

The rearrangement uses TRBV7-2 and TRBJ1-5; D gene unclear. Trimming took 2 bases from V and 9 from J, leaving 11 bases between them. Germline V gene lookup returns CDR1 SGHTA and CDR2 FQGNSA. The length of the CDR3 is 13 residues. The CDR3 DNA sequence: TGTGCCAGCAGCTTACCACCCTCCGGGCCCCAGCATTTT. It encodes CASSLPPSGPQHF.

The CDR3 DNA follows: TGTGCCAGCAGCTTAGTAGGGCTGTTGGCCGAGCAGTACTTC. This translates into CASSLVGLLAEQYF. The rearrangement links TRBV7-2 to TRBJ2-4, with D unresolved. The J call is uncertain, as TRBJ2-7 better fits the DNA end. Per the germline V gene, CDR1 is SGHTA and CDR2 is FQGNSA. The CDR3 loop spans 14 amino acids.

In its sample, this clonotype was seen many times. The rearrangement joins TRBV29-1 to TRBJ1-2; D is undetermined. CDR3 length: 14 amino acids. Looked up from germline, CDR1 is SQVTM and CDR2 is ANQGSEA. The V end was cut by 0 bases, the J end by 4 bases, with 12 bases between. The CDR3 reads CSVEDKGGSYGYTF. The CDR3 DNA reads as TGCAGCGTTGAAGATAAGGGAGGGAGCTATGGCTACACCTTC.

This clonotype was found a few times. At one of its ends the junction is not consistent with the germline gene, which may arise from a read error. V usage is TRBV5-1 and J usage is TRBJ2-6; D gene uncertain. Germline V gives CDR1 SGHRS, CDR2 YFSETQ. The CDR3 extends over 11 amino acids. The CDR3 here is CASRLANVLTF. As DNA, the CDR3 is TGCGCCAGCAGATTGGCCAACGTCCTGACTTTC.

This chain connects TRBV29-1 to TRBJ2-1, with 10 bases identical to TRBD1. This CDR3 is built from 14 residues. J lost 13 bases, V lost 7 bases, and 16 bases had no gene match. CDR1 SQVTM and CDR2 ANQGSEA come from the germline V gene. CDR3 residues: CSAKEGTGATRQFF. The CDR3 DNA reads TGCAGCGCAAAGGAGGGGACAGGGGCAACTAGACAGTTCTTC.

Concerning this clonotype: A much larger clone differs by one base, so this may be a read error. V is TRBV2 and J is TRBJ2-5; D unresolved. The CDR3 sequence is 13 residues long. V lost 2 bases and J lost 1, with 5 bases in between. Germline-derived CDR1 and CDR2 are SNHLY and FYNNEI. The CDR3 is CASSERVQETQYF. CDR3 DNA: TGTGCCAGCAGTGAAAGGGTCCAAGAGACCCAGTACTTC.

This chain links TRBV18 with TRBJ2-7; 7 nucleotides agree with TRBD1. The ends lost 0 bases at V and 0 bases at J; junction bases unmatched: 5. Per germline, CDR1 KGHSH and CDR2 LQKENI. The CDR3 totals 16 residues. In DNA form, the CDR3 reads TGTGCCAGCTCACCACCCGGGACAGCCAGCTCCTACGAGCAGTACTTC. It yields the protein CASSPPGTASSYEQYF.

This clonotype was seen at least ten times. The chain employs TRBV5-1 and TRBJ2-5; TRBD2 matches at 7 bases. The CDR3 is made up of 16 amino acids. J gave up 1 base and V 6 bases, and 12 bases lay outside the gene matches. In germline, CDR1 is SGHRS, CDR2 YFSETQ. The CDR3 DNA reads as TGCGCCAGCACACGAGAGCGAGCGGGACCCCAAGAGACCCAGTACTTC. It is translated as CASTRERAGPQETQYF.

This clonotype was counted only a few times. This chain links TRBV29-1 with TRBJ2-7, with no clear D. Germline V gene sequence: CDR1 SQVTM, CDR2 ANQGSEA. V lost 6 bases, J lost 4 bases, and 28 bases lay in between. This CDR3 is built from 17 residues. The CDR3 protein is CSVGKRNGRLIGYEQYF. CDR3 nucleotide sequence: TGCAGCGTAGGAAAGAGGAATGGCAGGTTGATTGGATACGAGCAGTACTTC.

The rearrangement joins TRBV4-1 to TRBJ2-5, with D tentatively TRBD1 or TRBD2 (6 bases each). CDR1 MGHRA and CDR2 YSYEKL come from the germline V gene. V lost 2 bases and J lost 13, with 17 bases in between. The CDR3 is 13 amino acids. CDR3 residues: CASSQTGARSRYF. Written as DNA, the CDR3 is TGCGCCAGCAGCCAAACGGGGGCCAGAAGCCGGTACTTC.

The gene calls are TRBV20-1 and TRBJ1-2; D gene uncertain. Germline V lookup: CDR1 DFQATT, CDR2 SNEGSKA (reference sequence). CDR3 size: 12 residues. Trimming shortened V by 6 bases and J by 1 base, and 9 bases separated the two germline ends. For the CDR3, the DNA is TGCAGTGCCCCGACCCTTAACTATGGCTACACCTTC. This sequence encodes CSAPTLNYGYTF.

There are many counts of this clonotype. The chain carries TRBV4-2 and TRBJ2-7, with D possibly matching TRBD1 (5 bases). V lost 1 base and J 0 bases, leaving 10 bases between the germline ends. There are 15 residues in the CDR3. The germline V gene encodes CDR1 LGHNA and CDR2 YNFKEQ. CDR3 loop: CASSQGQQDSYEQYF. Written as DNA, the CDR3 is TGTGCCAGCAGCCAAGGTCAACAGGACTCCTACGAGCAGTACTTC.